This passage covers 26 T cell receptor beta chains from one sample sequenced in a study of long-term antiretroviral therapy in people with HIV. At the survey level, the v3.0 immunoSEQ assay was run. Profiling relied on immunoSEQ multiplex PCR, and the TCRdb table lists in-frame clones only, not all of them. The sample yields roughly 16,000 clones, around 88% seen once. Material: unsorted PBMCs, obtained 2.3 to 2.4 years before starting antiretroviral therapy. The receptors here all came from a woman aged 25 to 39 with HIV.

V usage is TRBV7-2 and J usage is TRBJ1-1; 11 positions match TRBD1. V was pared by 3 bases and J by 4 bases, with 7 bases of the junction left unmatched. Germline V gives CDR1 SGHTA, CDR2 FQGNSA. The CDR3 runs 16 residues. The CDR3 is CASSLMGQGGGTEAFF. The CDR3 nucleotides read TGTGCCAGCAGCTTGATGGGACAGGGGGGAGGCACTGAAGCTTTCTTT.

The rearrangement links TRBV19 to TRBJ1-4, with D possibly TRBD1 on 6 matching bases. This CDR3 has 13 amino acids. The germline V gene encodes CDR1 LNHDA and CDR2 SQIVND (reference sequence). The V gene lost 3 bases and the J gene lost 11 bases, with 13 bases spanning the gap. The CDR3 DNA is TGTGCCAGTAGTATCGACAGGCCCGGGAAACTGTTTTTT. Translated, it gives CASSIDRPGKLFF.

This clone occurred once. The V call is TRBV14, the J call TRBJ2-7, with D perhaps matching TRBD1 or TRBD2 (5 bases each). Trimming removed 4 bases at V and 1 base at J, with 14 bases between. The CDR3 length is 15 residues. Germline loops: CDR1 SGHDN, CDR2 FVKESK. The CDR3 region has the DNA TGTGCCAGCAGCCGGGGACGGAAAATATCCTACGAGCAGTACTTC. Translation: CASSRGRKISYEQYF.

The CDR3 is CASSPLELESGELFF. In DNA form, the CDR3 reads TGTGCCAGCTCACCATTAGAATTGGAATCCGGGGAGCTGTTTTTT. J is TRBJ2-2 and V is TRBV18; D not certain. CDR3 length equals 15 residues. The germline V gene has CDR1 KGHSH and CDR2 LQKENI. Trimming took 2 bases from V and 6 from J, leaving 13 bases between them.

This chain joins TRBV7-2 and TRBJ2-1; D is uncertain. Germline CDR1 and CDR2: SGHTA and FQGNSA. V lost 5 bases and J 4 bases, leaving 9 bases between the germline ends. The CDR3 covers 13 residues. The CDR3 coding sequence is TGTGCCAGCAGCCCCCGGGTTTACAATGAGCAGTTCTTC. As protein: CASSPRVYNEQFF.

This clone appeared a few times. CDR3 region: CASSSGQGGIMNTEAFF. In DNA, the CDR3 is TGCGCCAGCAGCTCCGGACAGGGCGGCATCATGAACACTGAAGCTTTCTTT. The chain links TRBV5-1 to TRBJ1-1, with 8 nucleotides matching TRBD1. Germline CDR1 is SGHRS and CDR2 is YFSETQ. J gave up 0 bases and V 3 bases, and 10 bases lay outside the gene matches. This CDR3 has 17 residues. Together with reference TRBV5-1 and TRBJ1-1, the CDR3 gives the full variable domain: KAGVTQTPRYLIKTRGQQVTLSCSPISGHRSVSWYQQTPGQGLQFLFEYFSETQRNKGNFPGRFSGRQFSNSRSEMNVSTLELGDSALYLCASSSGQGGIMNTEAFFGQGTRLTVV.

This chain connects TRBV18 to TRBJ1-2, with TRBD1 identical over 8 bases. The CDR3 runs to 15 residues. V was clipped by 3 bases and J by 6 bases; unmatched bases: 9. Germline V gene lookup returns CDR1 KGHSH and CDR2 LQKENI. DNA for the CDR3: TGTGCCAGCTCACCTATCGCAGGGGGCGAACATGGCTACACCTTC. Translating it yields CASSPIAGGEHGYTF.

The rearrangement joins TRBV5-1 to TRBJ2-2, with TRBD1 identical over 11 bases. The germline V gene encodes CDR1 SGHRS and CDR2 YFSETQ. The CDR3 length is 18 residues. After removal of 3 bases from V and 7 bases from J, the junction contained 14 bases not matched to a gene. CDR3 residues: CASSYRTGGPPRDGELFF. The DNA of the CDR3 is TGCGCCAGCAGCTATCGGACAGGGGGCCCCCCGAGGGACGGGGAGCTGTTTTTT.

The V gene is TRBV19, the J gene TRBJ1-2; the match to TRBD1 covers 7 bases. The germline V gene encodes CDR1 LNHDA and CDR2 SQIVND (reference sequence). This CDR3 is 14 amino acids long. The trim removed 5 bases at V and 5 bases at J, leaving 8 bases unmatched. CDR3 sequence: CASSWGQFLYGYTF. DNA for the CDR3: TGTGCCAGTAGTTGGGGACAGTTTCTGTATGGCTACACCTTC.

V usage is TRBV7-9 and J usage is TRBJ2-6; D gene uncertain. Trimming took off 7 bases at V and 0 bases at J, with 7 bases between the two ends. Germline lookup yields CDR1 SEHNR and CDR2 FQNEAQ (reference sequence). The CDR3 sequence is 14 residues long. This chain's CDR3 is CASNTVSGANVLTF. Written as DNA, the CDR3 is TGTGCCAGCAACACAGTCTCTGGGGCCAACGTCCTGACTTTC.

V gene TRBV11-3 combines with J gene TRBJ2-2, with D perhaps matching TRBD2 (5 bases). Germline values: CDR1 SGHNT, CDR2 YENEEA. Trimming shortened V by 5 bases and J by 4 bases, and 11 bases separated the two germline ends. The CDR3 length is 14 residues. The CDR3 spells CASSSPGGTGELFF. DNA of the CDR3: TGTGCCAGCAGCAGCCCAGGAGGCACCGGGGAGCTGTTTTTT.

V and J are TRBV29-1 and TRBJ1-1; TRBD1 matches at 7 bases. V was pared by 6 bases and J by 1 base, with 8 bases of the junction left unmatched. This CDR3 region has 14 residues. Germline V gene lookup returns CDR1 SQVTM and CDR2 ANQGSEA. CDR3 in DNA: TGCAGCGTCCTACTTGACAGGGCGAACACTGAAGCTTTCTTT. It codes for CSVLLDRANTEAFF. The full variable domain, rest sourced from reference TRBV29-1 and TRBJ1-1, is SAVISQKPSRDICQRGTSLTIQCQVDSQVTMMFWYRQQPGQSLTLIATANQGSEATYESGFVIDKFPISRPNLTFSTLTVSNMSPEDSSIYLCSVLLDRANTEAFFGQGTRLTVV.

In this sample, this clone turned up once. V gene TRBV10-3 combines with J gene TRBJ2-5; D remains unclear. The CDR3 extends over 13 amino acids. V lost 0 bases to trimming and J lost 5 bases, with 7 bases between them. Germline V gene data show CDR1 as ENHRY and CDR2 as SYGVKD. DNA for the CDR3: TGTGCCATCAGTGAGTCGTCTGCGGAGACCCAGTACTTC. It is translated as CAISESSAETQYF.

V usage is TRBV7-8 and J usage is TRBJ1-5; D might be TRBD1 (5 bases). Germline V gene lookup returns CDR1 SGHVS and CDR2 FQNEAQ. V was cut by 7 bases and J by 2 bases, with 15 bases left in between. The CDR3 has 15 residues. The CDR3 nucleotides read TGTGCCAGCACCTTGGAGGGGCACGGCAATCAGCCCCAGCATTTT. This codes for CASTLEGHGNQPQHF.

J is TRBJ2-1 and V is TRBV4-1, with TRBD2 matching 7 bases. CDR1 MGHRA and CDR2 YSYEKL come from the germline V gene. J was trimmed by 0 bases and V by 2 bases; bases with no gene match: 10. CDR3 size: 18 residues. The CDR3 DNA sequence: TGCGCCAGCAGCCAACCCCCCGGTGGCGGGGGCTCCTACAATGAGCAGTTCTTC. It encodes CASSQPPGGGGSYNEQFF.

The chain couples TRBV9 to TRBJ2-7, with 11 bases identical to TRBD1. The V segment lost 4 bases and the J segment 0 bases; nucleotides outside the gene matches: 6. Germline CDR1 is SGDLS and CDR2 is YYNGEE. The CDR3 length is 16 residues. The CDR3 nucleotides are TGTGCCAGCAGCCTCGGGACAGGGGGTGTCTCCTACGAGCAGTACTTC. It is translated as CASSLGTGGVSYEQYF.

J is TRBJ2-7 and V is TRBV7-2, with D possibly being TRBD1 (6 bases). V dropped 1 base and J dropped 6 bases, with 13 bases sitting between them. Germline V gene lookup returns CDR1 SGHTA and CDR2 FQGNSA. This CDR3 has 14 residues. CDR3 bases: TGTGCCAGCAGCTTAGAATGGGGCAGGGGCGAGCAGTACTTC. Its protein product is CASSLEWGRGEQYF.

This clone was picked up a small number of times. The gene calls are TRBV18 and TRBJ2-7, with D possibly being TRBD2 (5 bases). Germline V lookup: CDR1 KGHSH, CDR2 LQKENI. The length of the CDR3 is 16 residues. The V gene lost 3 bases and the J gene lost 1 base, with 16 bases spanning the gap. The CDR3 region is CASSPPRTDSSYEQYF. For the CDR3, the DNA is TGTGCCAGCTCACCTCCACGGACGGACTCTTCCTACGAGCAGTACTTC.

V usage is TRBV5-4 and J usage is TRBJ2-7, with D perhaps matching TRBD1 (5 bases). Deletions cut 5 bases from V and 3 bases from J, with 15 bases between. CDR3 length: 14 amino acids. The germline gives CDR1 SGHNT, CDR2 YYREEE (reference sequence). The CDR3 protein is CASRTDLDFYEQYF. The CDR3 DNA follows: TGTGCCAGCAGGACAGATCTCGATTTCTACGAGCAGTACTTC.

J is TRBJ2-1 and V is TRBV18, with TRBD1 identical over 9 bases. This CDR3 has 13 amino acids. V was clipped by 4 bases and J by 8 bases; unmatched bases: 3. From germline, CDR1 is KGHSH and CDR2 LQKENI. The CDR3, as DNA: TGTGCCAGCTCACAAAGGACAGGGGATGAGCAGTTCTTC. This translates into CASSQRTGDEQFF.

V usage is TRBV7-2 and J usage is TRBJ2-3, with 8 positions matching TRBD2. Germline loops: CDR1 SGHTA, CDR2 FQGNSA. V trimming: 5 bases; J trimming: 4 bases; junction bases outside the gene matches: 5. This CDR3 is built from 14 residues. The CDR3 sequence: CASSGRAGADTQYF. CDR3 nucleotide sequence: TGTGCCAGCAGCGGTAGAGCGGGGGCAGATACGCAGTATTTT.

The chain recombines TRBV9 with TRBJ2-7; 7 nucleotides match TRBD1. Germline CDR1 is SGDLS and CDR2 is YYNGEE. J gave up 2 bases and V 4 bases, and 9 bases lay outside the gene matches. The CDR3 is 15 residues long. The CDR3 DNA sequence: TGTGCCAGCAGCTCCCGGACAGGTGGGACCTACGAGCAGTACTTC. Translating gives CASSSRTGGTYEQYF.

The CDR3 sequence is CAWSVYNSNYGYTF. CDR3 DNA: TGTGCCTGGAGTGTTTATAACAGTAACTATGGCTACACCTTC. The rearrangement uses TRBV30 and TRBJ1-2; D gene uncertain. The germline V and J ends were trimmed by 0 bases and 1 base, with 9 bases remaining between them. Germline CDR1 GTSNPN, CDR2 SVGIG (reference sequence). This CDR3 is built from 14 residues.

This clone was counted a few times. V usage is TRBV2 and J usage is TRBJ2-5; D remains ambiguous. The V end lost 2 bases, the J end lost 3 bases, and 4 bases lay between the germline ends. Per the germline V gene, CDR1 is SNHLY and CDR2 is FYNNEI. The CDR3 extends over 12 amino acids. Here the CDR3 DNA reads TGTGCCAGCAGTGAATGGGAAGAGACCCAGTACTTC. Residues: CASSEWEETQYF.

This chain links TRBV14 with TRBJ2-7; D possibly corresponds to TRBD1 (5 bases). Germline V lookup: CDR1 SGHDN, CDR2 FVKESK. V dropped 1 base and J dropped 2 bases, with 18 bases sitting between them. The CDR3 is 17 amino acids. This chain's CDR3 is CASSQAAGDSVTYEQYF. CDR3 DNA: TGTGCCAGCAGCCAAGCGGCCGGAGACAGCGTTACCTACGAGCAGTACTTC.

This clone was found once. The rearrangement joins TRBV19 to TRBJ1-4, with 9 bases that match TRBD1. Germline V CDR1 and CDR2: LNHDA, SQIVND (reference sequence). This CDR3 has 15 residues. Trimming at V came to 5 bases and at J to 11 bases, leaving 12 bases not matched to a gene. The CDR3: CASSAEGQGVEKLFF. The CDR3 DNA follows: TGTGCCAGTAGTGCCGAGGGACAGGGTGTCGAGAAACTGTTTTTT.